This TCR beta chain was identified in a study of early T cells in non-severe SARS-CoV-2 infection. General study findings and limits: VDJdb matching, biased toward anti-spike CD8 responses, missed private and CD4 specificities.

This clonotype has a handful of counts. The antigen is unknown. The V gene's germline CDR1 is SGHDN and CDR2 FVKESK. Trimming pared 0 bases from V and 1 base from J, leaving 18 bases between. The CDR3 totals 18 residues. Attachment of unique molecular identifiers was made to individual cDNA molecules. TCRdb independently ran MiXCR on the 5' RACE reads; one entry per CDR3 protein. The sample consists of 69,000 or so distinct CDR3 sequences, 9.5% of them appearing once. The V gene is TRBV14, the J gene TRBJ1-1, with D tentatively TRBD1 (5 bases). This receptor was taken from an adult who was a healthcare worker with PCR-confirmed SARS-CoV-2 infection or an uninfected control (not recorded which). Material for sequencing was whole blood. The CDR3 here is CASSQDLVVGTPNTEAFF. CDR3 DNA: TGTGCCAGCAGCCAAGATCTGGTAGTGGGGACCCCGAACACTGAAGCTTTCTTT.